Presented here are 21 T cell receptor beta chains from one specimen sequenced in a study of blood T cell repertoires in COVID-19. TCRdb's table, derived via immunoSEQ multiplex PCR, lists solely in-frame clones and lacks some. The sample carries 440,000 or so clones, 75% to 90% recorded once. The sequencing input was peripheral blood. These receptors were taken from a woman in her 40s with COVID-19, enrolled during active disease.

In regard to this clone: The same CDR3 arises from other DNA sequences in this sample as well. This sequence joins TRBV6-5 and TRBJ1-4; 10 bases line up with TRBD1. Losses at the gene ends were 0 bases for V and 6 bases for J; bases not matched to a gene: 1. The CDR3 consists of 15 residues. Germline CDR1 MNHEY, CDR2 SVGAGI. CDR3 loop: CASSYSGTGDEKLFF. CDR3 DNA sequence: TGTGCCAGCAGTTACTCGGGGACAGGGGATGAAAAACTGTTTTTT.

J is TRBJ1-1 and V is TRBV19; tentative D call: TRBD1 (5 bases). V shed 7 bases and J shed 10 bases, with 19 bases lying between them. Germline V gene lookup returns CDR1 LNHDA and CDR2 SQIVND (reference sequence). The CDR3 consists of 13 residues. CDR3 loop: CASTEGGERGAFF. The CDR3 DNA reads TGTGCCAGTACTGAGGGAGGTGAAAGGGGAGCTTTCTTT. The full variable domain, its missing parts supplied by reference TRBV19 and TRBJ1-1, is DGGITQSPKYLFRKEGQNVTLSCEQNLNHDAMYWYRQDPGQGLRLIYYSQIVNDFQKGDIAEGYSVSREKKESFPLTVTSAQKNPTAFYLCASTEGGERGAFFGQGTRLTVV.

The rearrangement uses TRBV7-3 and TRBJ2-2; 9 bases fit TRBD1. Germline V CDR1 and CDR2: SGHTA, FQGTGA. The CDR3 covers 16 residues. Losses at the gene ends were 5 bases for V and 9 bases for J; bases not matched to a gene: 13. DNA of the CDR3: TGTGCCAGCAGCCCGAGAACAGGGGGCGCGTCAAGGGAGCTGTTTTTT. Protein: CASSPRTGGASRELFF.

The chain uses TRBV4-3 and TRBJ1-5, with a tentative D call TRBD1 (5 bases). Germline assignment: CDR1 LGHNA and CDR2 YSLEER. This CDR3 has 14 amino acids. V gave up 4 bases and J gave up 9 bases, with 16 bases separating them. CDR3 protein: CASSRDSSLGPQHF. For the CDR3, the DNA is TGCGCCAGCAGCCGAGACAGTTCCCTTGGGCCCCAGCATTTT.

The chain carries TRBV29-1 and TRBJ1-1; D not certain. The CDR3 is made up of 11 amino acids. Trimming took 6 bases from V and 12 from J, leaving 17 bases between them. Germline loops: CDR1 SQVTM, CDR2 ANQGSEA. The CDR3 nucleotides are TGCAGCGTCATGGAAGGCTCTGGGCCTTTCTTT. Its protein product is CSVMEGSGPFF.

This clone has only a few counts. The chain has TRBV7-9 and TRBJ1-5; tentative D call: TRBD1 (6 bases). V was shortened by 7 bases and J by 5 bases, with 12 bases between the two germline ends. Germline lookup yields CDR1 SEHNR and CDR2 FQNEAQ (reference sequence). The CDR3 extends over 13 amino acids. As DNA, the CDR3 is TGTGCCAGCACCAAAGGGGGGGATCAGCCCCAGCATTTT. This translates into CASTKGGDQPQHF.

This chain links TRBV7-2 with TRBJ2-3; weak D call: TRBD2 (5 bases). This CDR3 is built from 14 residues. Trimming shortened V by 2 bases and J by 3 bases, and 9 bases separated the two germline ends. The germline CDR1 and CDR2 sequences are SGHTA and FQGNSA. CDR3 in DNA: TGTGCCAGCAGCTTAACTAGAGTTACAGATACGCAGTATTTT. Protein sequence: CASSLTRVTDTQYF.

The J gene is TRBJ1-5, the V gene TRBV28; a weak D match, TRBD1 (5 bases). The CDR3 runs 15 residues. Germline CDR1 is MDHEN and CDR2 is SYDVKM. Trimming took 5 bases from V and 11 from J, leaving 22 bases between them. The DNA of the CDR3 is TGTGCCAGCAGTCGTCCCCAGGGCCCCAAGAGAGCCCAGCATTTT. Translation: CASSRPQGPKRAQHF.

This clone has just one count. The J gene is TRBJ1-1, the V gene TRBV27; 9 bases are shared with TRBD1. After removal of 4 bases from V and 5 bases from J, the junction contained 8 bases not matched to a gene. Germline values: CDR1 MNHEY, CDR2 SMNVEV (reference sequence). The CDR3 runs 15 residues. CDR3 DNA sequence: TGTGCCAGCAGTTCGAACTACAGGGGGCGAACTGAAGCTTTCTTT. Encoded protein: CASSSNYRGRTEAFF.

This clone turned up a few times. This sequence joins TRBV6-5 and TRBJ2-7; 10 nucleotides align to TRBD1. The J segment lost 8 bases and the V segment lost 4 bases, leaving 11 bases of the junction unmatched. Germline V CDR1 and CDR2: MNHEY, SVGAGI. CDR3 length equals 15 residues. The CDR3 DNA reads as TGTGCCAGCAGTTTCGGCGCGCGACAGGGGGCACAGCAGTACTTC. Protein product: CASSFGARQGAQQYF.

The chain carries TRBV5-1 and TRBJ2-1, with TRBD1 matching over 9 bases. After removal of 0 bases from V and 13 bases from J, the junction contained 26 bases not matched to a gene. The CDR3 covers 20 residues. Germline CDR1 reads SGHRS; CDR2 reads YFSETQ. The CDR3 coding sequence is TGCGCCAGCAGCTTGGTAGGGACAGGGCATGACGGAGTTAAAGCCACGGTACAGTTCTTC. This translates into CASSLVGTGHDGVKATVQFF.

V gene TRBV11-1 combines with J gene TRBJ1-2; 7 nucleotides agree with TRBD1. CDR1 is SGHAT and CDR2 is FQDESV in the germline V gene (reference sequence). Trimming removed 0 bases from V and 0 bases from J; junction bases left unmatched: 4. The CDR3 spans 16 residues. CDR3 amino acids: CASSLAGQGANYGYTF. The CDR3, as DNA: TGTGCCAGCAGCTTAGCCGGGCAGGGGGCTAACTATGGCTACACCTTC.

CDR3 DNA sequence: TGTGCCAGCAGTTTAGGTGCGGTGGGCAATCAGCCCCAGCATTTT. This gives the protein CASSLGAVGNQPQHF. The chain links TRBV28 to TRBJ1-5; D remains unclear. V dropped 2 bases and J dropped 2 bases, with 10 bases sitting between them. Germline CDR1 and CDR2: MDHEN and SYDVKM. CDR3 length equals 15 residues.

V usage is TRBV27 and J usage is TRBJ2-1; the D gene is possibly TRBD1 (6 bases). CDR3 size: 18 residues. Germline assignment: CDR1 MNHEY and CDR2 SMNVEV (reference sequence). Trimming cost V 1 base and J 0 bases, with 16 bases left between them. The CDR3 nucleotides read TGTGCCAGCAGTTTATTTTGGACAGAGAGGAGCTCCTACAATGAGCAGTTCTTC. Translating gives CASSLFWTERSSYNEQFF.

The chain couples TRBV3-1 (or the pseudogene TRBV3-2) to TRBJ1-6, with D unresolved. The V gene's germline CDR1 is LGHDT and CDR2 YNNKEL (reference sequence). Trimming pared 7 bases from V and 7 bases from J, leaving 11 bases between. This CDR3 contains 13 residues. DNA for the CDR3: TGTGCCAGCACGCCGGGAGCAAATTCACCCCTCCACTTT. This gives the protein CASTPGANSPLHF.

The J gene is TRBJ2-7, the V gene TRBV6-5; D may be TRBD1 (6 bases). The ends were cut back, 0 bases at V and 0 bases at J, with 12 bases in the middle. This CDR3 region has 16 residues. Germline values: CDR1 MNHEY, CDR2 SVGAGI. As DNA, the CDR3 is TGTGCCAGCAGTTACTCCGGACAGCCGAGCTCCTACGAGCAGTACTTC. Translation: CASSYSGQPSSYEQYF.

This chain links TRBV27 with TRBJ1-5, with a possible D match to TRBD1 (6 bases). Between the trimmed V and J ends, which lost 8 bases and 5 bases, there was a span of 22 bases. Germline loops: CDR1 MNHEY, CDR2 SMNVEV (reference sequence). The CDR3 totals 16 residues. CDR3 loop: CASGQCWGPPYQPQHF. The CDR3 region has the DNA TGTGCCAGCGGTCAGTGTTGGGGGCCGCCTTATCAGCCCCAGCATTTT.

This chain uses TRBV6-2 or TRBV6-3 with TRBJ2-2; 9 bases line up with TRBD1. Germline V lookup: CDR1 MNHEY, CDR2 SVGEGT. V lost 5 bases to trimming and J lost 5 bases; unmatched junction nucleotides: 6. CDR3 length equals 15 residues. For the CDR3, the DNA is TGTGCCAGCAGTAAAACAGGGGGCGGAACCGGGGAGCTGTTTTTT. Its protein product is CASSKTGGGTGELFF.

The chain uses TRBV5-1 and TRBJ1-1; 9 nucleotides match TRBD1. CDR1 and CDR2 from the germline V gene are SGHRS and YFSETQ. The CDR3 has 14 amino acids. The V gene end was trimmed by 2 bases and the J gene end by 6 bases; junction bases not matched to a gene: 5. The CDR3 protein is CASSLTGGKAEAFF. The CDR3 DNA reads TGCGCCAGCAGCTTAACAGGGGGCAAGGCTGAAGCTTTCTTT.

In nucleotides, the CDR3 is TGTGCCAGCAGCCCTGGGGCCGCTAACTATGGCTACACCTTC. Its protein is CASSPGAANYGYTF. The chain couples TRBV16 to TRBJ1-2, with D possibly being TRBD1 (5 bases). In germline, CDR1 is KGHSY, CDR2 FQNENV. The CDR3 extends over 14 amino acids. V lost 4 bases, J lost 0 bases, and 9 bases lay in between.

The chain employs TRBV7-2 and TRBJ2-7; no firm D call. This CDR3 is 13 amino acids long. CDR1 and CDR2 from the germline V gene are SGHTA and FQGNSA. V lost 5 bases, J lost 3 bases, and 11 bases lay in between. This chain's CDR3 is CASSLGNYYEQYF. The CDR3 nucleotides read TGTGCCAGCAGCCTTGGAAACTACTACGAGCAGTACTTC.